The clone carrying this T cell receptor beta chain was recorded at least ten times. The TCR beta CDR3 regions underwent amplification from RNA transcripts. An initial RT-PCR round employing HTBI primers preceded a second-round multiplex PCR. TCRdb re-analysed the multiplex PCR reads in MiXCR, keeping a single row per CDR3 protein. In the table there are approximately 460,000 distinct CDR3 sequences, around an eighth of which are singletons. The entry originates in a study of Graves' ophthalmopathy and Graves' hyperthyroidism. Study-level information: Ahead of any treatment, peripheral blood was obtained at the initial diagnosis.

Germline V gene data show CDR1 as MNHNS and CDR2 as SASEGT. The V end was cut by 6 bases, the J end by 0 bases, with 17 bases between. The CDR3 contains 16 residues. The gene calls are TRBV6-1 and TRBJ2-5, with D perhaps assigned TRBD1 or TRBD2 (6 bases each). The sequenced sample consisted of blood. This clonotype originated in a woman aged 25 to 39 with Graves' ophthalmopathy. The CDR3 DNA reads as TGTGCCAGCAGGAGGGGTACGGGGGCGAACCAAGAGACCCAGTACTTC. Translation gives CASRRGTGANQETQYF.